The following is a T cell receptor (beta chain) sequence with its context. Its antigen is unknown. This sample stems from a study of PD-1 blockade in classical Hodgkin lymphoma. Study-wide points: Baseline diversity resembling that of newly diagnosed patients was seen in complete responders.

There was relapse after autologous stem cell transplantation in every patient, and there was variation in brentuximab vedotin exposure. Best response was recorded as complete response, partial response or progressive disease. Germline lookup yields CDR1 MNHEY and CDR2 SVGAGI. This CDR3 spans 16 amino acids. V trimming: 2 bases; J trimming: 1 base; junction bases outside the gene matches: 5. Method: immunoSEQ multiplex PCR; TCRdb's copy keeps in-frame clones and lacks some. Of tens of thousands of clones listed, roughly nine tenths are singletons. V is TRBV6-5 and J is TRBJ1-5; the match to TRBD1 covers 7 bases. Sequenced here: peripheral blood mononuclear cells (PBMCs), sampled at baseline. This TCR was sampled from a human donor with classical Hodgkin lymphoma. The CDR3 here is CASSYGGQESNQPQHF. CDR3 DNA: TGTGCCAGCAGTTACGGTGGACAGGAGAGCAATCAGCCCCAGCATTTT.